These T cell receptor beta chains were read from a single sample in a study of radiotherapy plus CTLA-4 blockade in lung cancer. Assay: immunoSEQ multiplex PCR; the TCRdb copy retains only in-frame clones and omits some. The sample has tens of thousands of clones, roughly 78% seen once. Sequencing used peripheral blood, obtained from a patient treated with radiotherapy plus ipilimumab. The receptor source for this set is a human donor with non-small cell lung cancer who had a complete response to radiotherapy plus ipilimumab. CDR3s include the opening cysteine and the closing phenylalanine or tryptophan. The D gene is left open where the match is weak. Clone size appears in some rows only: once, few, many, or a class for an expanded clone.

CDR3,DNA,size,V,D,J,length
CASSVEPTGGGELFF,TGTGCCAGCAGCGTAGAGCCCACGGGGGGCGGGGAGCTGTTTTTT,NA,TRBV9,TRBD2,TRBJ2-2,15
CASSLRGAGELFF,TGTGCCAGCAGCTTAAGAGGCGCCGGGGAGCTGTTTTTT,NA,TRBV5-8,NA,TRBJ2-2,13
CASSQRLGTQTNEKLFF,TGCGCCAGCAGCCAACGCCTAGGGACACAGACTAATGAAAAACTGTTTTTT,NA,TRBV4-3,NA,TRBJ1-4,17
CASGPDRATNQPQHF,TGTGCTAGTGGACCTGACAGGGCTACTAATCAGCCCCAGCATTTT,NA,TRBV12-5,TRBD1,TRBJ1-5,15
CASGGQGDGAGARLDTQYF,TGTGCCAGCGGCGGACAGGGGGACGGAGCGGGGGCCCGCCTAGATACGCAGTATTTT,NA,TRBV2,TRBD1,TRBJ2-3,19
CASSETKANEQFF,TGTGCCAGCAGCGAAACGAAGGCAAATGAGCAGTTCTTC,NA,TRBV11-3,NA,TRBJ2-1,13
CASSLDSQGNYGYTF,TGCGCCAGCAGCCTAGACTCACAGGGGAACTATGGCTACACCTTC,few,TRBV4-3,TRBD1,TRBJ1-2,15
CASSLGVGLNTEAFF,TGCGCCAGCAGCTTGGGGGTGGGGCTGAACACTGAAGCTTTCTTT,NA,TRBV5-1,NA,TRBJ1-1,15
CATSSRGASNTGELFF,TGTGCCACCAGCAGTAGGGGAGCCTCGAACACCGGGGAGCTGTTTTTT,NA,TRBV15,NA,TRBJ2-2,16
CAWTYKGGTLRDEAFF,TGTGCCTGGACCTACAAAGGTGGGACCCTTAGGGATGAAGCTTTCTTT,once,TRBV30,NA,TRBJ1-1,16
CAWSVYRRSYEQYF,TGTGCCTGGAGTGTATACAGGCGCTCCTACGAGCAGTACTTC,NA,TRBV30,NA,TRBJ2-7,14
CASSSRDSEPPKHF,TGTGCCAGCAGCAGCCGGGACAGCGAGCCCCCTAAACATTTT,NA,TRBV7-2,TRBD1,TRBJ1-5,14
CASSSGSAVTSYNEQFF,TGTGCCAGCTCATCTGGTTCAGCGGTGACCTCCTACAATGAGCAGTTCTTC,NA,TRBV18,NA,TRBJ2-1,17
CASSQGGGGRGEAFF,TGCGCCAGCAGCCAAGGGGGCGGGGGGCGTGGTGAAGCTTTCTTT,NA,TRBV4-3,NA,TRBJ1-1,15
CASSQELAGGQDTQYF,TGCGCCAGCAGCCAAGAGTTGGCGGGAGGGCAAGATACGCAGTATTTT,NA,TRBV4-3,TRBD2,TRBJ2-3,16
CAWSVRPTRLTF,TGTGCCTGGAGTGTCCGCCCCACTCGACTCACCTTC,once,TRBV30,NA,TRBJ1-2,12
CASSRSIVGSNQPQHF,TGTGCCAGCAGCCGAAGTATCGTAGGCAGCAATCAGCCCCAGCATTTT,NA,TRBV7-2,NA,TRBJ1-5,16
CASRDQSTEAFF,TGCGCCAGCAGAGATCAGTCGACTGAAGCTTTCTTT,few,TRBV10-2,NA,TRBJ1-1,12
CASSPGGSNEKLFF,TGTGCCAGCAGCCCAGGGGGCTCTAATGAAAAACTGTTTTTT,NA,TRBV28,TRBD1,TRBJ1-4,14
CASSPYSNQPQHF,TGTGCCAGCTCACCGTATAGCAATCAGCCCCAGCATTTT,NA,TRBV18,NA,TRBJ1-5,13
CASSRGDSYNEQFF,TGCGCCAGCTCCCGGGGGGACTCCTACAATGAGCAGTTCTTC,NA,TRBV4-3,TRBD2,TRBJ2-1,14
CASNDGYNEQFF,TGTGCCAGCAACGACGGGTACAATGAGCAGTTCTTC,NA,TRBV2,NA,TRBJ2-1,12
CASSIWGQGGYGYTF,TGTGCCAGCAGCATATGGGGACAGGGGGGCTATGGCTACACCTTC,NA,TRBV7-2,TRBD1,TRBJ1-2,15
CASSPARTGLVEEQYF,TGTGCCAGCAGTCCCGCCCGGACAGGGCTGGTAGAAGAGCAGTACTTC,NA,TRBV6-6,TRBD1,TRBJ2-7,16
CASNGQGQGPLHF,TGTGCCAGCAACGGACAGGGTCAGGGGCCCCTCCACTTT,NA,TRBV6-6,TRBD1,TRBJ1-6,13
CASSQEGGDQPQHF,TGCGCCAGCAGCCAAGAAGGAGGGGACCAGCCCCAGCATTTT,few,TRBV4-3,NA,TRBJ1-5,14
CASSRRGRGRYQETQYF,TGTGCCAGCAGTCGTCGAGGGCGAGGGAGGTACCAAGAGACCCAGTACTTC,NA,TRBV27,NA,TRBJ2-5,17
CASSLDGNTGELFF,TGTGCTAGCAGCTTAGACGGAAACACCGGGGAGCTGTTTTTT,NA,TRBV7-7,NA,TRBJ2-2,14
CASSSPGGQGNEQYF,TGTGCCAGCAGTTCGCCCGGAGGTCAGGGGAACGAGCAGTACTTC,NA,TRBV6-5,NA,TRBJ2-7,15
CASSPGRDYGYTF,TGTGCCAGCAGCCCTGGACGGGACTATGGCTACACCTTC,NA,TRBV6-4,NA,TRBJ1-2,13
CAWGLTGGVYEQYF,TGTGCCTGGGGCCTGACAGGGGGGGTCTACGAGCAGTACTTC,NA,TRBV30,TRBD1,TRBJ2-7,14
CAIPGLEVGPGELFF,TGTGCCATCCCCGGACTAGAGGTGGGTCCCGGGGAGCTGTTTTTT,once,TRBV27,TRBD2,TRBJ2-2,15
CASSLGGQPNEKLFF,TGTGCCAGCAGCCTAGGGGGACAACCTAATGAAAAACTGTTTTTT,NA,TRBV27,NA,TRBJ1-4,15
CASRRAADSGANVLTF,TGTGCCAGCAGGAGGGCCGCTGACTCTGGGGCCAACGTCCTGACTTTC,NA,TRBV2,NA,TRBJ2-6,16
CASRLGTGSNQPQHF,TGTGCCAGCAGACTGGGGACAGGTTCCAATCAGCCCCAGCATTTT,NA,TRBV6-5,TRBD1,TRBJ1-5,15
CASSAADEQFF,TGTGCCAGCAGCGCCGCGGATGAGCAGTTCTTC,once,TRBV7-9,NA,TRBJ2-1,11
CASSPDGVGYTF,TGTGCCAGCTCACCGGACGGAGTAGGCTACACCTTC,few,TRBV18,NA,TRBJ1-2,12
CASSIWGFGANVLTF,TGTGCCAGTAGTATTTGGGGGTTTGGGGCCAACGTCCTGACTTTC,NA,TRBV19,NA,TRBJ2-6,15
CASTHPTQQGAIGGYTF,TGTGCCAGCACCCACCCCACCCAACAGGGGGCAATAGGTGGCTACACCTTC,NA,TRBV28,TRBD1,TRBJ1-2,17
CASSLPGQGTIGGYTF,TGTGCCAGCAGCTTACCTGGACAGGGGACGATTGGCGGCTACACCTTC,once,TRBV7-2,TRBD1,TRBJ1-2,16